The clone carrying this T cell receptor (beta chain) has ten or more counts. This specimen comes from a study of T-cell reconstitution after alpha-beta-depleted transplantation in children. Researchers prepared the TCRbeta library using unique molecular identifiers, the study reports. Via MiXCR, TCRdb re-called the PCR reads, giving one row per CDR3 protein. The data contain around 270,000 distinct CDR3 sequences, about 9.4% of them singletons. The CDR3 has 14 amino acids. The germline gives CDR1 MDHEN, CDR2 SYDVKM. Trimming at V came to 5 bases and at J to 6 bases, leaving 6 bases not matched to a gene.

The receptor was isolated from a boy younger than two with acute myeloid leukemia, due to receive a stem cell transplant. Sample: PBMCs, taken before TCRalphabeta/CD19-depleted stem cell transplant. The rearrangement links TRBV28 to TRBJ2-4; TRBD1 aligns across 8 bases. The CDR3 DNA follows: TGTGCCAGCAGTCCTGGCACAGGGGGAAACATTCAGTACTTC. Protein sequence: CASSPGTGGNIQYF.